This TCR beta chain is from a study of cytomegalovirus exposure and HLA in healthy donors. Deletions cut 4 bases from V and 0 bases from J, with 14 bases between. Germline V gene sequence: CDR1 SGHRS, CDR2 YFSETQ. The CDR3 loop spans 15 amino acids. PCR involved 60 Vbeta and 13 Jbeta primers. Sequencing used immunoSEQ multiplex PCR; TCRdb keeps in-frame clones, though not all of them. The table lists about 160,000 clones, roughly 80% of them singletons. Input material: PBMCs. The chain couples TRBV5-1 to TRBJ2-7; the D gene is possibly TRBD2 (5 bases). This receptor was obtained from a man younger than 35 in good health and CMV-seronegative. The CDR3 DNA reads TGCGCCAGCAGCCGCCTAGCCGAGAGCTCCTACGAGCAGTACTTC. Translated, it gives CASSRLAESSYEQYF.